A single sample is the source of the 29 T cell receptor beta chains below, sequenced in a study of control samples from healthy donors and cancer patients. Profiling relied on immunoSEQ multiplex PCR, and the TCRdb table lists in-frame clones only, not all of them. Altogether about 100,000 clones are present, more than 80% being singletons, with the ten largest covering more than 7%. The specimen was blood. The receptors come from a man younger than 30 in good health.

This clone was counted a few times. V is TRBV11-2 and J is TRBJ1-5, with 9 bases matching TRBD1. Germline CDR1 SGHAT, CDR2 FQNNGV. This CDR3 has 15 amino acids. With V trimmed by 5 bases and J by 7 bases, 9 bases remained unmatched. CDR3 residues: CASSRGQGVGQPQHF. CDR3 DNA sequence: TGTGCCAGCAGCAGGGGACAGGGAGTAGGGCAGCCCCAGCATTTT.

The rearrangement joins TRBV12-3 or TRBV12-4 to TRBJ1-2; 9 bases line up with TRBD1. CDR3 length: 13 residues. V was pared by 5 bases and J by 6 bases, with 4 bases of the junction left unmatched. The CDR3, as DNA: TGTGCCAGCAGTCTACAGGGGGCGGATGGCTACACCTTC. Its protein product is CASSLQGADGYTF.

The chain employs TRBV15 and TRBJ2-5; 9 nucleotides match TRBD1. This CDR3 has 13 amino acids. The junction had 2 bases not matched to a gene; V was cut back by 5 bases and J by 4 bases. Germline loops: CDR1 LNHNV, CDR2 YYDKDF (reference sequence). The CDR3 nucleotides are TGTGCCACCAGCGGGACAGGGTCAGAGACCCAGTACTTC. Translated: CATSGTGSETQYF.

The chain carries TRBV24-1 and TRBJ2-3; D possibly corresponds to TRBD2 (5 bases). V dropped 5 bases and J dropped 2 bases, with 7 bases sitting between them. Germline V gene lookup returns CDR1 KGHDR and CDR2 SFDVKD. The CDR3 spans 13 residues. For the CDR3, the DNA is TGTGCCACCAGTGGGGAGCCCACAGATACGCAGTATTTT. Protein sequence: CATSGEPTDTQYF.

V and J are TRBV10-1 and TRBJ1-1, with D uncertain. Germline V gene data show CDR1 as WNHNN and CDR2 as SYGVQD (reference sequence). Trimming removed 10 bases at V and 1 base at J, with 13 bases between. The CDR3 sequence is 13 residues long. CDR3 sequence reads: CANLGNRNTEAFF. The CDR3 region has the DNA TGCGCCAACCTCGGTAACCGGAACACTGAAGCTTTCTTT.

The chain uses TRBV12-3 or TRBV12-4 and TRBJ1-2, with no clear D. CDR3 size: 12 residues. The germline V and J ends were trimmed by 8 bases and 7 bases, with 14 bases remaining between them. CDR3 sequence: CASSQRPGGYTF. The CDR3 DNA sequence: TGTGCCAGCTCCCAACGGCCGGGTGGCTACACCTTC.

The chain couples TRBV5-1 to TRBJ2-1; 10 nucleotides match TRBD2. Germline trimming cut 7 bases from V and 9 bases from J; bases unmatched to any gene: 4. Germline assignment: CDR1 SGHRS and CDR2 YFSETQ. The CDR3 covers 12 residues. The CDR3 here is CASASGGSEQFF. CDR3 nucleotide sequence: TGCGCCAGCGCTAGCGGGGGAAGTGAGCAGTTCTTC.

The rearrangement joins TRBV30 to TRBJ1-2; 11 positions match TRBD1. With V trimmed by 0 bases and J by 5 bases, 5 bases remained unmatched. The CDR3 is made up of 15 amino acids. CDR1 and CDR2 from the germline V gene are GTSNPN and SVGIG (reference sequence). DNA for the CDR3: TGTGCCTGGAGTGTACGGGGACAGGGGGAATATGGCTACACCTTC. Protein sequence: CAWSVRGQGEYGYTF.

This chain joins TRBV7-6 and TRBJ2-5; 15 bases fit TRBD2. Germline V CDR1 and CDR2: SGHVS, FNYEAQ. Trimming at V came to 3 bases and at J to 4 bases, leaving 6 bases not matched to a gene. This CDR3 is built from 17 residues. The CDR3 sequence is CASSFFQGLAGGETQYF. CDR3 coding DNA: TGTGCCAGCAGCTTCTTCCAGGGACTAGCGGGGGGAGAGACCCAGTACTTC.

CDR3 sequence (DNA): TGTGCCAGCAGCCAAGGACTTAATCCCGGCTACGAGCAGTACTTC. It specifies CASSQGLNPGYEQYF. The chain links TRBV3-1 (or the pseudogene TRBV3-2) to TRBJ2-7; D is undetermined. The V end lost 1 base, the J end lost 3 bases, and 13 bases lay between the germline ends. This CDR3 is 15 amino acids long. CDR1 is LGHDT and CDR2 is YNNKEL in the germline V gene (reference sequence).

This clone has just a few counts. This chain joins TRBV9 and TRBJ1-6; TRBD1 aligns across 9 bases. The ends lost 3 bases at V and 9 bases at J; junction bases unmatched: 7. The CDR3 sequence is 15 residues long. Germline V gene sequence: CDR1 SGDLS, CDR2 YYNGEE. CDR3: CASSEDRGPGSPLHF. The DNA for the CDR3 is TGTGCCAGCAGCGAGGACAGGGGCCCGGGTTCACCCCTCCACTTT.

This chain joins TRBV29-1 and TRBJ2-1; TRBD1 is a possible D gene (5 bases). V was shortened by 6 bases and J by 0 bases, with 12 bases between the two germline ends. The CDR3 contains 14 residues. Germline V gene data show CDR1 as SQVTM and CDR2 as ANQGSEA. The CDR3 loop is CSVDTGNSYNEQFF. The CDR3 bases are TGCAGCGTAGATACAGGAAACTCCTACAATGAGCAGTTCTTC.

The CDR3 DNA is TGTGCCAGCAGTTATGTGGGAGGGAGGCAGTATTTT. Amino acid sequence: CASSYVGGRQYF. The genes are TRBV12-3 or TRBV12-4 and TRBJ2-3; 7 bases line up with TRBD2. The CDR3 runs 12 residues. J gave up 11 bases and V 4 bases, and 6 bases lay outside the gene matches.

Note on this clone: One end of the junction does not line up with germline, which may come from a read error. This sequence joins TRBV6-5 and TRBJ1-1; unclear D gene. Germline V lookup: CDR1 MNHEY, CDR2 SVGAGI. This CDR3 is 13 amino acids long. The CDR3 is CASSDSLGTEAFF. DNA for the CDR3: TGTGCCAGCAGTGACTCCCTTGGCACTGAAGCTTTCTTT.

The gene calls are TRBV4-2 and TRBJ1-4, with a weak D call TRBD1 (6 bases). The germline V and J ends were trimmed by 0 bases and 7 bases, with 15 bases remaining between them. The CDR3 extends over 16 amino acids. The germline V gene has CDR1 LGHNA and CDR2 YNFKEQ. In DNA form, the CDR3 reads TGTGCCAGCAGCCAAGAGTTAGTAGGGGGAGGTGAAAAACTGTTTTTT. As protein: CASSQELVGGGEKLFF.

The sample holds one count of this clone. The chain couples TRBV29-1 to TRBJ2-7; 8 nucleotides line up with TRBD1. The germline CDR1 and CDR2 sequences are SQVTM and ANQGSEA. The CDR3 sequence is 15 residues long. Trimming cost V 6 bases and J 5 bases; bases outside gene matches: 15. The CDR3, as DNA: TGCAGCGTCCGAAGTTCCCGGACAGGGCACGACGAGCAGTACTTC. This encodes CSVRSSRTGHDEQYF.

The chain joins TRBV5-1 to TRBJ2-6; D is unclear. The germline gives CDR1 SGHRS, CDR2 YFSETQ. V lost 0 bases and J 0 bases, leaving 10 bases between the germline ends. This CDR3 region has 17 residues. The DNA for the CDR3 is TGCGCCAGCAGCTTGGTGAGCACCCTCTCTGGGGCCAACGTCCTGACTTTC. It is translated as CASSLVSTLSGANVLTF. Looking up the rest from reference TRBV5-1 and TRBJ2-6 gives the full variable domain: KAGVTQTPRYLIKTRGQQVTLSCSPISGHRSVSWYQQTPGQGLQFLFEYFSETQRNKGNFPGRFSGRQFSNSRSEMNVSTLELGDSALYLCASSLVSTLSGANVLTFGAGSRLTVL.

In DNA, the CDR3 is TGTGCCAGCAGCCACTATGGGCTTAACTATGGCTACACCTTC. Translating gives CASSHYGLNYGYTF. The J gene is TRBJ1-2, the V gene TRBV7-8; D gene uncertain. The CDR3 spans 14 residues. Germline V gene data show CDR1 as SGHVS and CDR2 as FQNEAQ. Trimming stripped 5 bases from V and 1 base from J, with 11 bases between.

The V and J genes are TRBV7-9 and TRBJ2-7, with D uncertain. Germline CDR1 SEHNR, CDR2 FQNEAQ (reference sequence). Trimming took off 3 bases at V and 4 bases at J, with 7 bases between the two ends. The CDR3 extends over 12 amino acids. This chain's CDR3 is CASSFSNYEQYF. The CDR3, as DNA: TGTGCCAGCAGCTTTTCAAATTACGAGCAGTACTTC.

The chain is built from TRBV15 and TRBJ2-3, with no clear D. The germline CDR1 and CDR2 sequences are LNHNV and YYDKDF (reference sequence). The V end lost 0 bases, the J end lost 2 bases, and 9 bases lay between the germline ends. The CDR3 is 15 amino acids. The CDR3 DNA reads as TGTGCCACCAGCAGAGATCAGAAAATCACAGATACGCAGTATTTT. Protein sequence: CATSRDQKITDTQYF. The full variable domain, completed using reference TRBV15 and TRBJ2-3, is DAMVIQNPRYQVTQFGKPVTLSCSQTLNHNVMYWYQQKSSQAPKLLFHYYDKDFNNEADTPDNFQSRRPNTSFCFLDIRSPGLGDTAMYLCATSRDQKITDTQYFGPGTRLTVL.

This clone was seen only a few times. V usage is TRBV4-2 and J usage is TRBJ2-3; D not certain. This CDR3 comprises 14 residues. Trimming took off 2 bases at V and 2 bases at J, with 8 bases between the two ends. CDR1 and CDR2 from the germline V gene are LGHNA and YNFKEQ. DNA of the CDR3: TGTGCCAGCAGCCAACTAGGGCACACAGATACGCAGTATTTT. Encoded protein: CASSQLGHTDTQYF.

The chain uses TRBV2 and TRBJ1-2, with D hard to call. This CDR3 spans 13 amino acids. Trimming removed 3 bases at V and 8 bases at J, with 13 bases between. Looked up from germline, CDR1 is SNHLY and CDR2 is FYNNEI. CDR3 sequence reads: CASSETPTSGYTF. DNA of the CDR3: TGTGCCAGCAGTGAGACTCCCACGAGCGGCTACACCTTC.

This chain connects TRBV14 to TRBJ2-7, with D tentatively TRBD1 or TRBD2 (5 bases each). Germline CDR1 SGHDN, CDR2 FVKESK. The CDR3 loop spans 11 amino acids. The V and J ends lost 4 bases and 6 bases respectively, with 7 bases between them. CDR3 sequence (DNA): TGTGCCAGCAGCCCCGGGGCCGAGCAGTACTTC. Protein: CASSPGAEQYF.

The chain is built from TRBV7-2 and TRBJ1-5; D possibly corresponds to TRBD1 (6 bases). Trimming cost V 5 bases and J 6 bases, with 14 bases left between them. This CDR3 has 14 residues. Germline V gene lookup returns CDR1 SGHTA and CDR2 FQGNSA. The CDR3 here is CASSPGAGGQPQHF. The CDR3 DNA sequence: TGTGCCAGCAGCCCGGGGGCCGGAGGTCAGCCCCAGCATTTT.

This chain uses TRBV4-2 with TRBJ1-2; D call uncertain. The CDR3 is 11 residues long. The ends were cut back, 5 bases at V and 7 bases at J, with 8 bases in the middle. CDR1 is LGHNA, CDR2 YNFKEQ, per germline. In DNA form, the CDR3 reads TGTGCCAGCAGCTTCCGGGGTGGCTACACCTTC. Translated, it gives CASSFRGGYTF.

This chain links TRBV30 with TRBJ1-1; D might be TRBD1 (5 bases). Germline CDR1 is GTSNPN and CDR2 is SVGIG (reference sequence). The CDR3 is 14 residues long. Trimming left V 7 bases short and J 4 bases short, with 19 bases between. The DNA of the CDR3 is TGTGCCTTTTCCCCCCGGGGCCTCCGCACTGAAGCTTTCTTT. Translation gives CAFSPRGLRTEAFF.

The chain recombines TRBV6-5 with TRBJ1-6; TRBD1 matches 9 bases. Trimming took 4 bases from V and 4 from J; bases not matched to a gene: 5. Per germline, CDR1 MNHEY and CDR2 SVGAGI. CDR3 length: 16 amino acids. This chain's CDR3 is CASSSGTGSYNSPLHF. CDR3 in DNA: TGTGCCAGCAGTTCCGGGACAGGGTCTTATAATTCACCCCTCCACTTT.

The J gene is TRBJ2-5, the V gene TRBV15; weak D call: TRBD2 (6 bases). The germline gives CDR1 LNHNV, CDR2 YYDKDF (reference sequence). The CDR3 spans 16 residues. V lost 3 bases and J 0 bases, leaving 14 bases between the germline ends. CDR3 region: CATSSHGTAYQETQYF. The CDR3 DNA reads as TGTGCCACCAGCAGCCACGGGACTGCGTACCAAGAGACCCAGTACTTC. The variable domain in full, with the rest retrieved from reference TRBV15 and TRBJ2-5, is DAMVIQNPRYQVTQFGKPVTLSCSQTLNHNVMYWYQQKSSQAPKLLFHYYDKDFNNEADTPDNFQSRRPNTSFCFLDIRSPGLGDTAMYLCATSSHGTAYQETQYFGPGTRLLVL.

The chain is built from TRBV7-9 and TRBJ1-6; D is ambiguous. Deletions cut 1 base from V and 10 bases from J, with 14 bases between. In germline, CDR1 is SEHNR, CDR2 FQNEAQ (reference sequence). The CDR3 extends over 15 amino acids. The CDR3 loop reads CASSLGTLFRSPLHF. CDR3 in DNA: TGTGCCAGCAGCTTAGGTACCCTTTTTCGATCACCCCTCCACTTT.